The 8 T cell receptor beta chains given below trace back to one sample, sequenced in a study of PD-1 blockade in classical Hodgkin lymphoma. Noted time point: cycle 4 day 1 (C4D1), after less than seven weeks of nivolumab. In every patient, relapse followed autologous stem cell transplantation, while exposure to brentuximab vedotin differed. Generated by immunoSEQ multiplex PCR, the TCRdb table keeps only in-frame clones and is missing some. The top ten hold more than 15% of the sample, which has about 92,000 clones, approximately 83% seen once. The starting material was peripheral blood mononuclear cells (PBMCs), obtained before the fourth cycle of nivolumab. These receptors came from a human donor with classical Hodgkin lymphoma.

This chain connects TRBV10-3 to TRBJ2-2, with 11 bases fitting TRBD1. Looked up from germline, CDR1 is ENHRY and CDR2 is SYGVKD. V dropped 4 bases and J dropped 2; count of bases not matched to a gene: 3. There are 16 residues in the CDR3. This chain's CDR3 is CAISGDRGTNTGELFF. The CDR3 bases are TGTGCCATCAGTGGGGACAGGGGGACTAACACCGGGGAGCTGTTTTTT.

The chain carries TRBV5-1 and TRBJ2-3; TRBD2 aligns across 7 bases. Trimming cost V 4 bases and J 2 bases; bases outside gene matches: 4. Germline CDR1 is SGHRS and CDR2 is YFSETQ. CDR3 length: 14 amino acids. The CDR3 nucleotides read TGCGCCAGCAGCGCTAGCGGTCTCACAGATACGCAGTATTTT. It is translated as CASSASGLTDTQYF.

The chain combines TRBV5-3 with TRBJ2-3; D gene uncertain. TRBV5-3 is an ORF for which the function is uncertain. CDR3 length: 12 residues. V was clipped by 2 bases and J by 9 bases, with 10 bases between them. This CDR3 is CARSFSELTQYF. CDR3 nucleotide sequence: TGTGCCAGAAGCTTCTCGGAGCTGACGCAGTATTTT.

The chain links TRBV6-6 to TRBJ1-4, with unresolved D. Trimming left V 8 bases short and J 4 bases short, with 8 bases between. Germline-derived CDR1 and CDR2 are MNHNY and SVGAGI (reference sequence). This CDR3 comprises 12 residues. The CDR3 is CASGEVNEKLFF. For the CDR3, the DNA is TGTGCCAGCGGGGAAGTTAATGAAAAACTGTTTTTT.

In its sample, this clone was seen once. This sequence joins TRBV5-1 and TRBJ2-3; 7 positions agree with TRBD1. J lost 6 bases, V lost 3 bases, and 10 bases had no gene match. The CDR3 has 15 amino acids. The germline CDR1 and CDR2 sequences are SGHRS and YFSETQ. DNA for the CDR3: TGCGCCAGCAGCTATCGACAGGGTTCATCTGATACGCAGTATTTT. This encodes CASSYRQGSSDTQYF. The entire variable domain, with the rest obtained from reference TRBV5-1 and TRBJ2-3, is as follows: KAGVTQTPRYLIKTRGQQVTLSCSPISGHRSVSWYQQTPGQGLQFLFEYFSETQRNKGNFPGRFSGRQFSNSRSEMNVSTLELGDSALYLCASSYRQGSSDTQYFGPGTRLTVL.

The chain carries TRBV4-1 and TRBJ2-1; D is uncertain. V gave up 1 base and J gave up 5 bases, with 6 bases separating them. CDR3 length: 13 amino acids. Looked up from germline, CDR1 is MGHRA and CDR2 is YSYEKL. CDR3 sequence reads: CASSQVRDNEQFF. Here the CDR3 DNA reads TGCGCCAGCAGCCAAGTACGGGACAATGAGCAGTTCTTC.

The gene calls are TRBV7-2 and TRBJ2-1, with 15 positions matching TRBD2. Trimming took 2 bases from V and 15 from J; bases not matched to a gene: 5. Germline V CDR1 and CDR2: SGHTA, FQGNSA. The CDR3 is made up of 14 amino acids. The DNA for the CDR3 is TGTGCCAGCAGCTTACCGGGACTAGCGGGAGGTGTGTTCTTC. Protein product: CASSLPGLAGGVFF.

The chain links TRBV4-1 to TRBJ2-1, with D tentatively TRBD2 (5 bases). The V gene's germline CDR1 is MGHRA and CDR2 YSYEKL. V lost 1 base to trimming and J lost 4 bases, with 11 bases between them. The length of the CDR3 is 15 residues. The CDR3 sequence: CASSQGLAQYNEQFF. The DNA of the CDR3 is TGCGCCAGCAGCCAAGGTTTAGCGCAATACAATGAGCAGTTCTTC.